The following is a T cell receptor beta chain sequence with its context. A single count supports this clonotype. Its antigen remains unidentified. An end of the junction differs from the germline gene, which may be a read error. This entry belongs to a study of response to subunit inactivated influenza vaccine (dated by TCRdb to 2017 to 2018). Background for the entire study: The study used deep quantitative T cell receptor repertoire profiling to track responses to a trivalent subunit inactivated influenza vaccine.

The study at large found these results: It was suggested by the authors that each seasonal influenza vaccination may recruit only a limited number of new T cells.

Receptor amplification or capture employed RT-PCR. Sequencing was carried out with an Illumina HiSeq 2500. In-frame beta chains were kept once TCRdb had trimmed the public reads at Q25 with fastp and called clones with MiXCR. Under each unique CDR3 protein, matching rows form one entry showing the most common genes and DNA. Present in this sample are around 750,000 distinct CDR3 sequences, about 20% of which were seen just once. The ten largest clones represent roughly a tenth of the sample. As encoded in the germline V gene (reference sequence), CDR1 is LGHDT while CDR2 is YNNKEL. Its CDR3 holds 14 amino acids, cysteine through phenylalanine. Only CDR3 DNA is held: 42 bases, read in frame from base 1.

This TCR came from a man aged 45-65 years who received an inactivated influenza vaccine. Donor details come from another sample of the same person, matched by shared clones. The sequence is built from TRBV3-1 and TRBJ1-1; the D gene is possibly TRBD1, with 6 bases matching. The input for sequencing was PBMCs from blood, taken 4 to 6 days after vaccination. Here is the DNA: TGTGCCAGCAGCCCCGAAGGGGGGGCCGCTGAAGCTTTATTT. This encodes CASSPEGGAAEALF.